The source of this T cell receptor beta chain is a study of T cell changes during pregnancy in multiple sclerosis. Here immunoSEQ multiplex PCR was the method, and the copy in TCRdb shows in-frame clones only, minus some. The sample lists over 50,000 clones; under 95% were seen once. The V end lost 7 bases, the J end lost 5 bases, and 11 bases lay between the germline ends. The CDR3 has 12 amino acids. Looked up from germline, CDR1 is LNHDA and CDR2 is SQIVND (reference sequence). The sequencing here drew on peripheral blood, taken in the third trimester of pregnancy. J is TRBJ1-1 and V is TRBV19; a possible D gene is TRBD1 (5 bases). The sequence derives from a female donor in good health, enrolled as a control in a pregnancy study. CDR3: CASKGVSTEAFF. The CDR3 region has the DNA TGTGCCAGTAAAGGGGTGAGTACTGAAGCTTTCTTT.